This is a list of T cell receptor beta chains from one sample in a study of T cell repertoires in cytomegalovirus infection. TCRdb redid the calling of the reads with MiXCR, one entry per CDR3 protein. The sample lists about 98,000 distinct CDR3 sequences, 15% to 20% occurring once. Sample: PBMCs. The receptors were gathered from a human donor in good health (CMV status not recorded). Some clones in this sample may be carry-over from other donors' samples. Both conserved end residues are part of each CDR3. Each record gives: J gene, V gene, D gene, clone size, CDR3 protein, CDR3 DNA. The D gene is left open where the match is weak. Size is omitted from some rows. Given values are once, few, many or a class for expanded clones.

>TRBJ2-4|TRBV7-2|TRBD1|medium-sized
CASSLAPQGHKNIQYF
TGTGCCAGCAGCTTAGCCCCACAGGGGCACAAAAACATTCAGTACTTC
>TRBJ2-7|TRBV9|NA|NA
CASSDRDALTYEQYF
TGTGCCAGCAGCGACCGGGACGCCTTAACCTACGAGCAGTACTTC
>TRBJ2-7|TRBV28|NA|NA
CASSLKGGGEQYF
TGTGCCAGCAGTTTGAAGGGGGGGGGCGAGCAGTACTTC
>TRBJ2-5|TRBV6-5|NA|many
CASSTQETQYF
TGTGCCAGCAGTACTCAAGAGACCCAGTACTTC
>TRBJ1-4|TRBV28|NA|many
CASNPDSATNEKLFF
TGTGCCAGCAATCCAGACAGTGCAACTAATGAAAAACTGTTTTTT
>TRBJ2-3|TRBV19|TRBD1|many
CASSMRQGDTDTQYF
TGTGCCAGTAGTATGCGACAGGGGGACACAGATACGCAGTATTTT
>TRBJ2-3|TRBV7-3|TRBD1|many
CASSLGYRGTDTQYF
TGTGCCAGCAGCTTGGGATACAGGGGGACAGATACGCAGTATTTT
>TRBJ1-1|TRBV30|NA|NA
CAWAEVMGVPFF
TGTGCCTGGGCGGAGGTTATGGGCGTCCCTTTCTTT
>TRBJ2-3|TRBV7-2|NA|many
CASSLVEGGGTDTQYF
TGTGCCAGCAGCTTAGTAGAGGGGGGGGGCACAGATACGCAGTATTTT
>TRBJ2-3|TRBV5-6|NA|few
CASTWGTTDTQYF
TGTGCCAGCACCTGGGGGACTACAGATACGCAGTATTTT
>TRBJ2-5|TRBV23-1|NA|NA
CASSHRGFPKKTQYF
TGCGCCAGCAGTCACCGAGGCTTCCCTAAGAAGACCCAGTACTTC
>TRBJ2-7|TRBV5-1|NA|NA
CASSTGPYEQYF
TGCGCCAGCAGCACCGGACCCTACGAGCAGTACTTC
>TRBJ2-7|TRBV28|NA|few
CASSLRTPYEQYF
TGTGCCAGCAGTTTGCGGACCCCCTACGAGCAGTACTTC
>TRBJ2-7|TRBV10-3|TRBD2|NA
CAISEAGGPYEQYF
TGTGCCATCAGTGAGGCGGGGGGACCCTACGAGCAGTACTTC
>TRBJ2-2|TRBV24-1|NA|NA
CATSDTRTIPRTLRPGELFF
TGTGCCACCAGTGATACGCGGACAATTCCCCGGACCCTTCGGCCGGGGGAGCTGTTTTTT
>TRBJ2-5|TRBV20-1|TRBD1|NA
CSALQSRDRARVETQYF
TGCAGTGCCCTACAGAGCAGGGACAGGGCCCGGGTAGAGACCCAGTACTTC
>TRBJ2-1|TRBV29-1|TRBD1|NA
CSVEGQGVYNEQSF
TGCAGCGTTGAAGGGCAGGGGGTCTACAATGAGCAGTCCTTC
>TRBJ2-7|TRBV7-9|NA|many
CASSQTGYEQYF
TGTGCCAGCAGCCAAACAGGCTACGAGCAGTACTTC
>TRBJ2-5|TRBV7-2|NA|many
CASSLGPGASGTQYF
TGTGCCAGCAGCTTAGGGCCGGGGGCCTCGGGGACCCAGTACTTC
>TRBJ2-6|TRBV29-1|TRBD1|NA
CSVGTGPGANVLTF
TGCAGCGTGGGGACAGGGCCCGGGGCCAACGTCCTGACTTTC
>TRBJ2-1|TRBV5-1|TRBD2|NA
CASRAGGPSSYNEQFF
TGCGCCAGCAGAGCGGGGGGGCCGAGCTCCTACAATGAGCAGTTCTTC
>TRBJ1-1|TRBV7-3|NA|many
CASSTGPGEAFF
TGTGCCAGCAGCACCGGTCCCGGGGAAGCTTTCTTT
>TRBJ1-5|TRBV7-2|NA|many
CASSLEEGPGGNQPQHF
TGTGCCAGCAGCTTAGAGGAGGGCCCCGGGGGCAATCAGCCCCAGCATTTT
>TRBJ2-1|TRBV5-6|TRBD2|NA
CASSLDPAGAMNEQFF
TGTGCCAGCAGCTTGGATCCAGCGGGGGCCATGAATGAGCAGTTCTTC
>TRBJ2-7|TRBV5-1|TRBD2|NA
CASRDYLGKKYF
TGCGCCAGCCGGGACTACCTAGGTAAAAAGTACTTC
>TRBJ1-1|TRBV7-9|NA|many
CASSLGPTTEAFF
TGTGCCAGCAGCTTAGGACCTACTACTGAAGCTTTCTTT
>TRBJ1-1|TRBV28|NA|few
CASGGALASAEAFF
TGTGCCAGCGGGGGGGCCTTGGCCTCTGCTGAAGCTTTCTTT
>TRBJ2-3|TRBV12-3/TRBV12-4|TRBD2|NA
CASTPGGLASTDTQYF
TGTGCCAGCACGCCGGGGGGACTAGCGAGTACAGATACGCAGTATTTT
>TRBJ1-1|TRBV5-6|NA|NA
CASSLGLEAFF
TGTGCCAGCAGCTTGGGTCTCGAAGCTTTCTTT
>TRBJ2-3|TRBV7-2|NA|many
CASSFYTDTQYF
TGTGCCAGCAGCTTTTACACAGATACGCAGTATTTT
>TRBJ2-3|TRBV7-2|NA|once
CDSSYRLSTDTQYF
TGTGACAGCAGCTATCGACTTAGCACAGATACGCAGTATTTT
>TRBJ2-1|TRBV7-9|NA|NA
CASSLVAEGEQFF
TGTGCCAGCAGCTTAGTTGCGGAGGGTGAGCAGTTCTTC
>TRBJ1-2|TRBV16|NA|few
CASSPRHLGYTF
TGTGCCAGCAGCCCACGACACCTAGGCTACACCTTC
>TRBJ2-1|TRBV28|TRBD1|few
CASSHLGQGANEQFF
TGTGCCAGCAGTCATCTGGGACAGGGAGCGAATGAGCAGTTCTTC
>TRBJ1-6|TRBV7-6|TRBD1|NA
CASSLGTGGSPLHF
TGTGCTAGCAGCTTAGGGACAGGGGGTTCACCCCTCCACTTT
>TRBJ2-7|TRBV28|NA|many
CASSLTESYEQYF
TGTGCCAGCAGTTTAACAGAATCCTACGAGCAGTACTTC
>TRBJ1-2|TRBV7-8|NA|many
CASSFSGADYGYTF
TGTGCCAGCAGCTTTTCGGGGGCCGACTATGGCTACACCTTC
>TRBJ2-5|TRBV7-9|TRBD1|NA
CASSQRTGVETQYF
TGTGCCAGCAGCCAACGGACAGGGGTCGAGACCCAGTACTTC
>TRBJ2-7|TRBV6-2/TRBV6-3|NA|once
CAISPSRTANYEQYF
TGTGCCATCAGCCCGTCCCGGACAGCAAACTACGAGCAGTACTTC
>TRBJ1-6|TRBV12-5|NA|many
CASGLVLGAADSPLHF
TGTGCTAGTGGTTTGGTACTCGGGGCAGCGGATTCACCCCTCCACTTT
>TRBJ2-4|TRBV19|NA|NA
CATTQGTLAKNIQYF
TGTGCCACCACCCAGGGGACTTTAGCCAAAAACATTCAGTACTTC
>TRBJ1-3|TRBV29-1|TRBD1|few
CGTGTDSGNTIYF
TGCGGTACCGGGACAGACTCTGGAAACACCATATATTTT
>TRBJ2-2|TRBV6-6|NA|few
CASSEGRHTGELFF
TGTGCCAGCAGTGAGGGGAGGCACACCGGGGAGCTGTTTTTT
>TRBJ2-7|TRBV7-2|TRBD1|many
CASKRDRGLHNEQYF
TGTGCCAGCAAAAGGGACAGGGGGCTACACAACGAGCAGTACTTC
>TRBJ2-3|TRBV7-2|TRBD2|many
CASSLLAVGDTQYF
TGTGCCAGCAGCTTGCTAGCGGTGGGAGATACGCAGTATTTT
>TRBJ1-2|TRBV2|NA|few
CASNGVRDSYGYTF
TGTGCCAGCAACGGCGTCAGGGATTCCTATGGCTACACCTTC
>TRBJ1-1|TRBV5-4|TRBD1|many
CASSGGTGPEAFF
TGTGCCAGCAGCGGCGGGACAGGGCCTGAAGCTTTCTTT